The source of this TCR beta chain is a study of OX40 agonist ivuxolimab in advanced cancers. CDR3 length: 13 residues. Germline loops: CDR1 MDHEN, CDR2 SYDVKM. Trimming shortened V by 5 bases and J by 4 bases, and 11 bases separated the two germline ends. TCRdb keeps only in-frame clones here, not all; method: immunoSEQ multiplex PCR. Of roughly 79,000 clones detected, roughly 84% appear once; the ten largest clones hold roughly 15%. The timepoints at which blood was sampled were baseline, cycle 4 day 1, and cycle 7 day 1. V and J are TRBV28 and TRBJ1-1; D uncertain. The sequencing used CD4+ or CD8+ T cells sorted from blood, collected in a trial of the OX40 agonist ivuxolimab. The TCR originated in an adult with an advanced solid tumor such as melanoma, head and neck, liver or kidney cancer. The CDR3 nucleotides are TGTGCCAGCAGTAAACCCGATACCACTGAAGCTTTCTTT. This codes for CASSKPDTTEAFF.